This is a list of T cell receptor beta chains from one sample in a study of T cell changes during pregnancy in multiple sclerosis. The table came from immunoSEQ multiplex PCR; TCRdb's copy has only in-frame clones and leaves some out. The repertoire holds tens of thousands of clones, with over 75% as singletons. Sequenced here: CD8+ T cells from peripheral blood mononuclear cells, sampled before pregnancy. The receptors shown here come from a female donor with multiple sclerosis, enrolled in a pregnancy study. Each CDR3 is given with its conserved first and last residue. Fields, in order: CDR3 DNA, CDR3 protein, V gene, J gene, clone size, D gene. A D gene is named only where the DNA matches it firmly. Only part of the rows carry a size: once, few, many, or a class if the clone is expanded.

CDR3 DNA: TGTGCCATCAGTGAGGGATCAGGGACAACGGGATCACCCCTCCACTTT
CDR3 protein: CAISEGSGTTGSPLHF
V gene: TRBV10-3
J gene: TRBJ1-6
clone size: NA
D gene: NA

CDR3 DNA: TGTGCCACCACAAATTGGCGCGGGGGGGCGCATGAGCAGTTCTTC
CDR3 protein: CATTNWRGGAHEQFF
V gene: TRBV6-1
J gene: TRBJ2-1
clone size: NA
D gene: TRBD2

CDR3 DNA: TGTGCCAGCCGATCCGGGACCCAAGCGGGGCTCTATGGCTACACCTTC
CDR3 protein: CASRSGTQAGLYGYTF
V gene: TRBV5-6
J gene: TRBJ1-2
clone size: NA
D gene: NA

CDR3 DNA: TGTGCCTGGAGTTACGGAACGGGAGGAGAAAAACTGTTTTTT
CDR3 protein: CAWSYGTGGEKLFF
V gene: TRBV30
J gene: TRBJ1-4
clone size: NA
D gene: NA

CDR3 DNA: TGTGCCAGCAGCATAGACCGGGGGTACAATGAGCAGTTCTTC
CDR3 protein: CASSIDRGYNEQFF
V gene: TRBV7-3
J gene: TRBJ2-1
clone size: NA
D gene: NA

CDR3 DNA: TGTGCCAGCAGACCGACAGGGGGCTCCTACGAGCAGTACTTC
CDR3 protein: CASRPTGGSYEQYF
V gene: TRBV6-5
J gene: TRBJ2-7
clone size: NA
D gene: TRBD1

CDR3 DNA: TGTGCCACCAACAGGGGTATTAATGAAAAACTGTTTTTT
CDR3 protein: CATNRGINEKLFF
V gene: TRBV2
J gene: TRBJ1-4
clone size: NA
D gene: TRBD1

CDR3 DNA: TGTGCCAGCTCACGACAAGGGGCCCAGCAGGGGTTTGGAAACACCATATATTTT
CDR3 protein: CASSRQGAQQGFGNTIYF
V gene: TRBV18
J gene: TRBJ1-3
clone size: NA
D gene: NA

CDR3 DNA: TGCGCCAGCAGCCGCCCCTCACCGACAGGCGAAGCTTTCTTT
CDR3 protein: CASSRPSPTGEAFF
V gene: TRBV4-1
J gene: TRBJ1-1
clone size: NA
D gene: NA

CDR3 DNA: TGTGCCAGCAGTGATCCGGGACTAGCGGGGGGGCATGCCGGGGAGCTGTTTTTT
CDR3 protein: CASSDPGLAGGHAGELFF
V gene: TRBV2
J gene: TRBJ2-2
clone size: NA
D gene: TRBD2

CDR3 DNA: TGTGCCAGCGGCCGTCCAGCGGGGGGATACGAGCAGTACTTC
CDR3 protein: CASGRPAGGYEQYF
V gene: TRBV27
J gene: TRBJ2-7
clone size: once
D gene: TRBD2

CDR3 DNA: TGTGCCAGCAGTGCTGTGACAGGGGATAATTCACCCCTCCACTTT
CDR3 protein: CASSAVTGDNSPLHF
V gene: TRBV2
J gene: TRBJ1-6
clone size: many
D gene: TRBD1

CDR3 DNA: TGTGCCAGCACAGCCGGGTATGGCTACACCTTC
CDR3 protein: CASTAGYGYTF
V gene: TRBV6-6
J gene: TRBJ1-2
clone size: NA
D gene: NA

CDR3 DNA: TGTGCCGGCGGAGGGACAGGGATTTTCTACGAGCAGTACTTC
CDR3 protein: CAGGGTGIFYEQYF
V gene: TRBV2
J gene: TRBJ2-7
clone size: NA
D gene: TRBD1

CDR3 DNA: TGTGCCAGCTCACCGGGACAGGGGGACTACGAGCAGTACTTC
CDR3 protein: CASSPGQGDYEQYF
V gene: TRBV18
J gene: TRBJ2-7
clone size: NA
D gene: TRBD1

CDR3 DNA: TGTGCCAGCAGCTGGCCTCGGGGGGCCGGGATTATCGGCTACACCTTC
CDR3 protein: CASSWPRGAGIIGYTF
V gene: TRBV5-6
J gene: TRBJ1-2
clone size: NA
D gene: NA

CDR3 DNA: TGCGCCAGCAGCCAACGTTCTAATGAAAAACTGTTTTTT
CDR3 protein: CASSQRSNEKLFF
V gene: TRBV4-1
J gene: TRBJ1-4
clone size: NA
D gene: NA

CDR3 DNA: TGTGCCAGCAGTTTAGGACAGACGGTAGGGACCCAGTACTTC
CDR3 protein: CASSLGQTVGTQYF
V gene: TRBV27
J gene: TRBJ2-5
clone size: NA
D gene: NA

CDR3 DNA: TGTGCCAGCAGACCCCCGGCGGCACTGCGTGGCTACACCTTC
CDR3 protein: CASRPPAALRGYTF
V gene: TRBV2
J gene: TRBJ1-2
clone size: NA
D gene: NA

CDR3 DNA: TGTGCCAGCAGTTCCTCCGGGAACGAGCAGTACTTC
CDR3 protein: CASSSSGNEQYF
V gene: TRBV27
J gene: TRBJ2-7
clone size: NA
D gene: NA

CDR3 DNA: TGTGCCACCGAGACAGGAGACCGAAACACCATATATTTT
CDR3 protein: CATETGDRNTIYF
V gene: TRBV10-3
J gene: TRBJ1-3
clone size: NA
D gene: NA

CDR3 DNA: TGTGCCAGTAGTGCCAACTGGGCGGGGGGGACCTACAATGAGCAGTTCTTC
CDR3 protein: CASSANWAGGTYNEQFF
V gene: TRBV19
J gene: TRBJ2-1
clone size: NA
D gene: TRBD2

CDR3 DNA: TGTGCCAGCAGCTTACAGACGCGGTCGAACACTGAAGCTTTCTTT
CDR3 protein: CASSLQTRSNTEAFF
V gene: TRBV7-9
J gene: TRBJ1-1
clone size: NA
D gene: NA

CDR3 DNA: TGCGCCAGCAGCCATCCGGGACAGTCTCAAGAGACCCAGTACTTC
CDR3 protein: CASSHPGQSQETQYF
V gene: TRBV4-1
J gene: TRBJ2-5
clone size: NA
D gene: TRBD1

CDR3 DNA: TGTGCCAGCAGGTCCCTTAGATTTGTAGAGACCCAGTACTTC
CDR3 protein: CASRSLRFVETQYF
V gene: TRBV6-4
J gene: TRBJ2-5
clone size: NA
D gene: NA

CDR3 DNA: TGCGCCAGCAGCGGCCTGGCGGACACTGAAGCTTTCTTT
CDR3 protein: CASSGLADTEAFF
V gene: TRBV5-1
J gene: TRBJ1-1
clone size: few
D gene: NA